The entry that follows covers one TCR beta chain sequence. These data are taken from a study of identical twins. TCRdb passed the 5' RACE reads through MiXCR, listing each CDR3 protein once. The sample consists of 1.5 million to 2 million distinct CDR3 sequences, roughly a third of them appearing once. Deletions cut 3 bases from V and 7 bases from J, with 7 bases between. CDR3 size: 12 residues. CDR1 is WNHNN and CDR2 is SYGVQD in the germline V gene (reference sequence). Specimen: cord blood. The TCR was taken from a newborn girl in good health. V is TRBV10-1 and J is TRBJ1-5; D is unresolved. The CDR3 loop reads CASSDSFQPQHF. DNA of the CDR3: TGCGCCAGCAGTGACAGCTTCCAGCCCCAGCATTTT.